This T cell receptor (beta chain) was identified during a study of T cell responses to AZD1222 COVID-19 vaccine. This clone has just one count. Its target is unknown. The assay was immunoSEQ multiplex PCR, and TCRdb's table has in-frame clones only and misses some. The repertoire includes fewer than 200,000 clones, around 90% of them detected once, and roughly 4.4% sits in the top ten. Trimming cost V 6 bases and J 1 base, with 15 bases left between them. Per the germline V gene, CDR1 is ENHRY and CDR2 is SYGVKD. The CDR3 covers 15 residues. Study-level points and caveats: Clonal diversity was possibly underestimated; the donors were predominantly white British and more often female. It was only after the peak T cell response that any repertoires were sampled. Compared with day 0, the breadth and depth of the Spike-specific TCR repertoire rose significantly after two doses of AZD1222.

The chain has TRBV10-3 and TRBJ1-1; D might be TRBD1 (6 bases). The TCR originated in an adult in good health. The sequenced sample was peripheral blood, obtained on day 0 of MenACWY control vaccination. The CDR3 nucleotides read TGTGCCATCAGGGACCAGACAGGCGAGAACACTGAAGCTTTCTTT. It is translated as CAIRDQTGENTEAFF.